This TCR beta chain derives from a study of blood T cell repertoires in COVID-19. About the research overall: The samples span acute and convalescent COVID-19 from the United States, Italy and Spain. Sources were T cells, B-cell-depleted T cells, or PBMCs; the material itself was cDNA or gDNA.

Source study methods: Amplifying reference gene primers gave estimates of nucleated cell counts. Generated by immunoSEQ multiplex PCR, the TCRdb table keeps only in-frame clones and is missing some. The DNA was the basis for D and trimming; V, J and clone size are from that table. The top ten hold 9.8% of the sample, which has 150,000 to 200,000 clones, about 85% seen once. The CDR3 runs 14 residues. The V end lost 3 bases, the J end lost 1 base, and 9 bases lay between the germline ends. CDR1 and CDR2 from the germline V gene are ENHRY and SYGVKD. The clonotype comes from an elderly woman with acute or convalescent COVID-19. This chain uses TRBV10-3 with TRBJ1-2; TRBD1 is a possible D gene (5 bases). The material sequenced was peripheral blood. CDR3 coding DNA: TGTGCCATCAGTGACGGGGGACTTAACTATGGCTACACCTTC. Protein product: CAISDGGLNYGYTF.